This is a list of T cell receptor beta chains from one sample in a study of shared clonotypes between healthy human individuals. Sequencing used immunoSEQ multiplex PCR; TCRdb keeps in-frame clones, though not all of them. This sample yields about 2 million clones, of which 90% to 95% are seen a single time; 0.1% to 0.15% belongs to the top ten. The sample comprised naive CD4+ T cells sorted from blood. Receptors were obtained from a man younger than 30 in good health. The CDR3 runs from the conserved cysteine through the conserved F or W. Each record gives: CDR3 protein, CDR3 DNA, D gene, V gene, J gene, clone size. The D gene is left open where the match is weak. Some rows have no size entry. The others give once, few or many, or a class for an expanded clone.

CASSAARGRSYEQYF	TGTGCCAGCAGTGCAGCTCGGGGTCGCTCCTACGAGCAGTACTTC	-	TRBV7-9	TRBJ2-7	-
CASSPDLGTAPDTQYF	TGCGCCAGCAGCCCTGATTTGGGGACAGCTCCAGATACGCAGTATTTT	TRBD1	TRBV5-1	TRBJ2-3	-
CASSFLGYNSPLHF	TGTGCCAGCAGCTTCCTGGGCTATAATTCACCCCTCCACTTT	-	TRBV5-5	TRBJ1-6	-
CASSSRSSYEQYF	TGCGCCAGCAGCTCCCGGAGCTCCTACGAGCAGTACTTC	-	TRBV5-1	TRBJ2-7	-
CASSQDKMIGLAGGETQYF	TGCGCCAGCAGCCAAGATAAAATGATCGGGCTAGCGGGGGGAGAGACCCAGTACTTC	TRBD2	TRBV4-1	TRBJ2-5	-
CASSPTPASSTDTQYF	TGTGCCAGCAGTCCTACCCCGGCTTCCAGCACAGATACGCAGTATTTT	-	TRBV7-2	TRBJ2-3	-
CASSSGTLNTEAFF	TGTGCCAGCAGCTCTGGGACTTTGAACACTGAAGCTTTCTTT	-	TRBV7-2	TRBJ1-1	once
CASRRGHTEAFF	TGTGCCAGCAGACGGGGGCACACTGAAGCTTTCTTT	-	TRBV2	TRBJ1-1	-
CASSLGGWYNSPLHF	TGTGCCAGCAGTTTAGGGGGTTGGTATAATTCACCCCTCCACTTT	-	TRBV27	TRBJ1-6	-
CASSPLGLAGVKDTQYF	TGTGCCAGCTCACCTCTAGGACTAGCGGGAGTGAAAGATACGCAGTATTTT	TRBD2	TRBV18	TRBJ2-3	-
CASSQERLNTEAFF	TGTGCCAGCAGCCAAGAGAGGTTGAACACTGAAGCTTTCTTT	-	TRBV4-2	TRBJ1-1	-
CASSVQQGANTEAFF	TGTGCCAGCAGCGTCCAACAGGGGGCGAACACTGAAGCTTTCTTT	TRBD1	TRBV9	TRBJ1-1	-
CASSLGQVMNTEAFF	TGTGCCAGCAGCCTCGGACAGGTCATGAACACTGAAGCTTTCTTT	TRBD1	TRBV5-6	TRBJ1-1	once
CASSQDWAGNSPLHF	TGCGCCAGCAGCCAAGATTGGGCAGGAAATTCACCCCTCCACTTT	-	TRBV4-1	TRBJ1-6	-
CASSPPGRGNEQFF	TGTGCCAGTAGTCCCCCCGGCAGGGGCAATGAGCAGTTCTTC	-	TRBV19	TRBJ2-1	-
CASSLGVGQSSYEQYF	TGTGCCAGCAGCTTAGGGGTCGGTCAGTCCTCCTACGAGCAGTACTTC	-	TRBV7-8	TRBJ2-7	-
CASSSQSQGPQPQHF	TGTGCCAGCAGCTCCCAGAGCCAGGGCCCTCAGCCCCAGCATTTT	-	TRBV7-2	TRBJ1-5	-
CASSSPGRGDTEAFF	TGTGCCAGCAGCTCCCCGGGGAGGGGGGACACTGAAGCTTTCTTT	-	TRBV7-9	TRBJ1-1	-
CATRGPSGANVLTF	TGTGCAACCAGGGGGCCCTCTGGGGCCAACGTCCTGACTTTC	TRBD1	TRBV2	TRBJ2-6	-
CASSPGLAADTQYF	TGTGCCAGCAGCCCGGGACTAGCAGCAGATACGCAGTATTTT	TRBD2	TRBV7-2	TRBJ2-3	-
CASSCRAPYNQPQHF	TGCGCCAGCAGTTGCAGGGCTCCTTATAATCAGCCCCAGCATTTT	-	TRBV10-1	TRBJ1-5	-
CASSLGQVSYEQYF	TGTGCCAGCTCACTGGGACAGGTCTCCTACGAGCAGTACTTC	TRBD1	TRBV18	TRBJ2-7	many
CATPKETQYF	TGTGCCACCCCCAAAGAGACCCAGTACTTC	-	TRBV27	TRBJ2-5	-
CASSSGPATYNSPLHF	TGTGCCAGCAGCTCCGGGCCAGCGACCTATAATTCACCCCTCCACTTT	-	TRBV7-2	TRBJ1-6	-
CASRQGNYEQYF	TGTGCCAGCCGACAGGGAAATTACGAGCAGTACTTC	TRBD1	TRBV6-5	TRBJ2-7	-
CAARQDPLSELFF	TGTGCCGCTAGACAGGACCCTTTAAGCGAACTGTTTTTT	-	TRBV10-3	TRBJ1-4	-
CASSGLGTSTYNEQFF	TGTGCCAGCAGTGGGTTGGGGACTAGCACTTACAATGAGCAGTTCTTC	TRBD2	TRBV27	TRBJ2-1	-
CAISEGLADTDTQYF	TGTGCCATCAGCGAGGGACTAGCGGACACAGATACGCAGTATTTT	TRBD2	TRBV10-3	TRBJ2-3	few
CASSLVTGLAGELFF	TGTGCCAGCAGCTTAGTAACAGGGTTGGCCGGGGAGCTGTTTTTT	-	TRBV7-9	TRBJ2-2	-
CASSQDGGETIYF	TGCGCCAGCAGCCAAGACGGGGGGGAGACCATATATTTT	-	TRBV4-3	TRBJ1-3	-
CASSWSLGDPTEAFF	TGCGCCAGCAGCTGGAGTTTGGGGGATCCCACTGAAGCTTTCTTT	-	TRBV5-1	TRBJ1-1	-
CASSYSPRSYEQYF	TGTGCCAGCAGTTACTCCCCTCGCTCCTACGAGCAGTACTTC	-	TRBV6-5	TRBJ2-7	-
CASSRAGTIHEQFF	TGTGCCAGCAGCAGGGCCGGGACTATCCATGAGCAGTTCTTC	TRBD2	TRBV11-2	TRBJ2-1	-
CASSPGLGRETQYF	TGTGCCAGCAGCCCCGGACTGGGGAGGGAGACCCAGTACTTC	-	TRBV11-2	TRBJ2-5	-
CAISPDRGNTEAFF	TGTGCCATCAGCCCGGACAGGGGAAACACTGAAGCTTTCTTT	TRBD1	TRBV10-3	TRBJ1-1	-
CASTPGKSSPLHF	TGTGCCAGCACCCCGGGAAAAAGTTCACCCCTCCACTTT	-	TRBV2	TRBJ1-6	-
CASSLRATTIYEQYF	TGTGCCAGCAGCTTGAGAGCCACTACTATTTACGAGCAGTACTTC	-	TRBV5-6	TRBJ2-7	-
CASSIGVTGNTIYF	TGTGCCAGTAGTATAGGGGTGACTGGAAACACCATATATTTT	-	TRBV19	TRBJ1-3	-
CASSYTSLGVGTEAFF	TGTGCCAGCAGTTACACCAGCCTCGGGGTCGGCACTGAAGCTTTCTTT	-	TRBV6-5	TRBJ1-1	-
CASGLVTGGNQPQHF	TGTGCTAGTGGTTTGGTAACAGGGGGCAATCAGCCCCAGCATTTT	TRBD1	TRBV12-5	TRBJ1-5	once
CASRGEETQYF	TGTGCCAGCAGGGGGGAAGAGACCCAGTACTTC	-	TRBV28	TRBJ2-5	-
CASSYGPFYEQYF	TGTGCCAGCAGTTATGGACCGTTTTACGAGCAGTACTTC	-	TRBV6-6	TRBJ2-7	-
CASIGPTSYEQYF	TGCGCCAGCATCGGGCCGACCTCCTACGAGCAGTACTTC	-	TRBV10-2	TRBJ2-7	-
CASSLRQGKDSPLHF	TGCGCCAGTAGCCTCCGACAGGGAAAGGATTCACCCCTCCACTTT	TRBD1	TRBV5-1	TRBJ1-6	-
CASRTPGGTSYEQYF	TGTGCCAGCAGAACACCTGGGGGGACCAGCTACGAGCAGTACTTC	-	TRBV6-5	TRBJ2-7	once
CASSEQGGSYNEQFF	TGTGCCAGCAGTGAACAGGGGGGCTCCTACAATGAGCAGTTCTTC	-	TRBV2	TRBJ2-1	many
CAWSVVHGDRTNEKLFF	TGTGCCTGGAGTGTAGTCCACGGAGACAGAACTAATGAAAAACTGTTTTTT	-	TRBV30	TRBJ1-4	once
CASSLEGASLRIRLEQYF	TGCGCCAGCAGCCTCGAAGGGGCCTCGCTCCGTATAAGGCTCGAGCAGTACTTC	-	TRBV4-1	TRBJ2-7	-
CASGFAGGYEQYF	TGTGCCAGCGGGTTCGCCGGGGGGTACGAGCAGTACTTC	TRBD2	TRBV6-1	TRBJ2-7	-
CASSLFSGRITDTQYF	TGTGCCAGCAGTTTATTTAGCGGGAGGATCACAGATACGCAGTATTTT	TRBD2	TRBV27	TRBJ2-3	-
CASSFGTGPYNSPLHF	TGTGCCAGCAGCTTCGGGACAGGTCCCTATAATTCACCCCTCCACTTT	TRBD1	TRBV7-6	TRBJ1-6	-
CASRGQGVNQPQHF	TGCGCCAGCAGAGGGCAGGGGGTGAATCAGCCCCAGCATTTT	TRBD1	TRBV5-1	TRBJ1-5	-
CSAREGTQYF	TGCAGTGCTAGAGAAGGTACGCAGTATTTT	-	TRBV20-1	TRBJ2-3	-
CASSRSAIEQFF	TGTGCCAGCAGCCGGTCGGCTATCGAGCAGTTCTTC	-	TRBV14	TRBJ2-1	-
CASSLGQGVVRSPLHF	TGTGCCAGCAGTCTCGGACAGGGTGTAGTTCGGTCACCCCTCCACTTT	TRBD1	TRBV28	TRBJ1-6	once
CASSLAQYNEQFF	TGTGCCAGCAGCTTGGCTCAGTACAATGAGCAGTTCTTC	-	TRBV5-4	TRBJ2-1	-
CASSPDRANTEAFF	TGTGCCAGCAGTCCGGACAGGGCGAACACTGAAGCTTTCTTT	TRBD1	TRBV27	TRBJ1-1	-
CAWSPWRGVTDTQYF	TGTGCCTGGAGTCCCTGGCGGGGGGTAACAGATACGCAGTATTTT	TRBD2	TRBV30	TRBJ2-3	-